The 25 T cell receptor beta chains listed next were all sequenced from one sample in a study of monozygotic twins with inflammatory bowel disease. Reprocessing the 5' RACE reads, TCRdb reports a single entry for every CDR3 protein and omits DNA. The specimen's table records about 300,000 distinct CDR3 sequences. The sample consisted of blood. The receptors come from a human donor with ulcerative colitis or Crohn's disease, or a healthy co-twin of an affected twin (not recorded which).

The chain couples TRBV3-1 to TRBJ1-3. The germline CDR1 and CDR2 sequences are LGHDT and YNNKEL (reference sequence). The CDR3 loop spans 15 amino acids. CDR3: CASSLTEFRGNTIYF.

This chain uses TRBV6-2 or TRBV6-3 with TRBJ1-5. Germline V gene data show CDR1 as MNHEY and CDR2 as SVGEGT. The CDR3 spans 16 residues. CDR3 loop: CASSYGPGPSNQPQHF.

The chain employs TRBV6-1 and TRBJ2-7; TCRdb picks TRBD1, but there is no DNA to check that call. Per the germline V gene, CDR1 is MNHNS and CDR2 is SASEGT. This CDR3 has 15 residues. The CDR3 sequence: CASSPLGQGGYEQYF.

The CDR3 protein is CASSYGWSPLHF. J is TRBJ1-6 and V is TRBV6-5. This CDR3 is 12 amino acids long. Germline V lookup: CDR1 MNHEY, CDR2 SVGAGI.

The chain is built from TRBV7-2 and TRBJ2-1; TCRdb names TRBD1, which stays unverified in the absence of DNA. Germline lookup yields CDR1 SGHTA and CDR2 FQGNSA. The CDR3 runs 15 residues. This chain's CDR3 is CASSTGAGPGGEQFF.

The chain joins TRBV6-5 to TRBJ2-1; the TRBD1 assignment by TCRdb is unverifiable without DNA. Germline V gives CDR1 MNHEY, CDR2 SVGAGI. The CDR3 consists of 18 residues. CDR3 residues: CASSYHAPRGASYNEQFF.

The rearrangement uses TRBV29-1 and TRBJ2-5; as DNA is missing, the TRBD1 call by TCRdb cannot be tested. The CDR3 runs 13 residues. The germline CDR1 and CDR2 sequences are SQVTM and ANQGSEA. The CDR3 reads CSVEAGPGETQYF.

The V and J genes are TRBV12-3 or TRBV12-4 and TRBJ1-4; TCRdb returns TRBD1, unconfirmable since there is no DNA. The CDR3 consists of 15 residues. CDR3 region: CASSTSRTGNEKLFF.

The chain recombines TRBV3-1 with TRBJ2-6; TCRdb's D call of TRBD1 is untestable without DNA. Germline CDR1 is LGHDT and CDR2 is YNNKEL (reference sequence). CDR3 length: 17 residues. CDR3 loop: CASSHNTGASGANVLTF.

CDR3 protein: CASSQDLLAGGPDEQYF. This chain joins TRBV4-3 and TRBJ2-7; the D gene TCRdb calls, TRBD2, cannot be checked with no DNA. The CDR3 contains 17 residues. Germline CDR1 reads LGHNA; CDR2 reads YSLEER.

The CDR3 protein is CASSLMGGLQNTEAFF. The chain has TRBV7-2 and TRBJ1-1; with no DNA, the TCRdb D assignment of TRBD1 cannot be verified. Germline V gives CDR1 SGHTA, CDR2 FQGNSA. The CDR3 spans 16 residues.

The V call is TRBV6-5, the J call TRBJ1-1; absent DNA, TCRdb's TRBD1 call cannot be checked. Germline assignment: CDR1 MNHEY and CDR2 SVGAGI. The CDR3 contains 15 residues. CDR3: CASSYGGVISTEAFF.

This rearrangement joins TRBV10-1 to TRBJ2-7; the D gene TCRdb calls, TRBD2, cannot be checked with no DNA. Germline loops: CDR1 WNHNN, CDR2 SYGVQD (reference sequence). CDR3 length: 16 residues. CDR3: CASRGRSGPFGYEQYF.

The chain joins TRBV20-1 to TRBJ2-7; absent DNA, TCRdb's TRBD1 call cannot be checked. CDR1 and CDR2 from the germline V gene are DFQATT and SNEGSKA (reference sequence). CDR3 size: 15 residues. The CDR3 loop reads CSAKGGGNRFYEQYF.

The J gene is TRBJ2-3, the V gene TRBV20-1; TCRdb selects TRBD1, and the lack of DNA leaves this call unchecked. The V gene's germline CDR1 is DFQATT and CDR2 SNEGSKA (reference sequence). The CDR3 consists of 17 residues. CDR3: CSAGEEPGQGNTDTQYF.

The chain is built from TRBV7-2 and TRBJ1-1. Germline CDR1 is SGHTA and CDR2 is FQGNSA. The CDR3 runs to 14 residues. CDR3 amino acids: CASSPERANTEAFF.

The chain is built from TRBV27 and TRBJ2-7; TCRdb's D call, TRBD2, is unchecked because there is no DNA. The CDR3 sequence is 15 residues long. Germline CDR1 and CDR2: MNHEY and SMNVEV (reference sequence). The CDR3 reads CASSARLAGGYEQYF.

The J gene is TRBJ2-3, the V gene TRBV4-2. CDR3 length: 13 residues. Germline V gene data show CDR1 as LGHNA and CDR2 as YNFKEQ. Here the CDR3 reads CASSSASTDTQYF.

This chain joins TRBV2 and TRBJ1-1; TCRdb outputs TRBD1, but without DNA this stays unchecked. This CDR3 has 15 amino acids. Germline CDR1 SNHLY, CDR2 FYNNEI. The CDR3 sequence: CASSEAGQADTEAFF. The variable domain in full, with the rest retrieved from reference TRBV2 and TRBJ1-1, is EPEVTQTPSHQVTQMGQEVILRCVPISNHLYFYWYRQILGQKVEFLVSFYNNEISEKSEIFDDQFSVERPDGSNFTLKIRSTKLEDSAMYFCASSEAGQADTEAFFGQGTRLTVV.

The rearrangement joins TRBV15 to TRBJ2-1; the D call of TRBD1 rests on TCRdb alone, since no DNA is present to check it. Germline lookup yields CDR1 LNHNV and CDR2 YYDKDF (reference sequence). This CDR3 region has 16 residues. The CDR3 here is CATSRARDRGGDEQFF.

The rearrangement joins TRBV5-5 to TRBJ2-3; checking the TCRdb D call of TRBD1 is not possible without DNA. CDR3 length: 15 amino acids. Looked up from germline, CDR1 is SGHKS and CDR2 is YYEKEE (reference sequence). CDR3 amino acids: CASRDREWFADTQYF.

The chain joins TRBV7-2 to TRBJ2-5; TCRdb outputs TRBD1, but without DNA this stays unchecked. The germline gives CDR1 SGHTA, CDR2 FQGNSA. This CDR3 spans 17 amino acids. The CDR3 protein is CASSLASAGVYQETQYF.

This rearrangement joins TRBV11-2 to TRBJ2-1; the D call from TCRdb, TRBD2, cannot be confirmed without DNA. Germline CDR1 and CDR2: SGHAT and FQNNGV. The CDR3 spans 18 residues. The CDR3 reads CASSLRSGGLRIRAEQFF.

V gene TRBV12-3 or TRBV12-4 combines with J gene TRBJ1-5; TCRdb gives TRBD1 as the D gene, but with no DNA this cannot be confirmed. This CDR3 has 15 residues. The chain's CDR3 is CASSPGITSNQPQHF.

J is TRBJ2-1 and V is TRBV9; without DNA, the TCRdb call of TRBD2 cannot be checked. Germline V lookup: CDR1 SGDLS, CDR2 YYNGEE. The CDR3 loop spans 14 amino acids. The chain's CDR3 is CASSVEMGLNEQFF.